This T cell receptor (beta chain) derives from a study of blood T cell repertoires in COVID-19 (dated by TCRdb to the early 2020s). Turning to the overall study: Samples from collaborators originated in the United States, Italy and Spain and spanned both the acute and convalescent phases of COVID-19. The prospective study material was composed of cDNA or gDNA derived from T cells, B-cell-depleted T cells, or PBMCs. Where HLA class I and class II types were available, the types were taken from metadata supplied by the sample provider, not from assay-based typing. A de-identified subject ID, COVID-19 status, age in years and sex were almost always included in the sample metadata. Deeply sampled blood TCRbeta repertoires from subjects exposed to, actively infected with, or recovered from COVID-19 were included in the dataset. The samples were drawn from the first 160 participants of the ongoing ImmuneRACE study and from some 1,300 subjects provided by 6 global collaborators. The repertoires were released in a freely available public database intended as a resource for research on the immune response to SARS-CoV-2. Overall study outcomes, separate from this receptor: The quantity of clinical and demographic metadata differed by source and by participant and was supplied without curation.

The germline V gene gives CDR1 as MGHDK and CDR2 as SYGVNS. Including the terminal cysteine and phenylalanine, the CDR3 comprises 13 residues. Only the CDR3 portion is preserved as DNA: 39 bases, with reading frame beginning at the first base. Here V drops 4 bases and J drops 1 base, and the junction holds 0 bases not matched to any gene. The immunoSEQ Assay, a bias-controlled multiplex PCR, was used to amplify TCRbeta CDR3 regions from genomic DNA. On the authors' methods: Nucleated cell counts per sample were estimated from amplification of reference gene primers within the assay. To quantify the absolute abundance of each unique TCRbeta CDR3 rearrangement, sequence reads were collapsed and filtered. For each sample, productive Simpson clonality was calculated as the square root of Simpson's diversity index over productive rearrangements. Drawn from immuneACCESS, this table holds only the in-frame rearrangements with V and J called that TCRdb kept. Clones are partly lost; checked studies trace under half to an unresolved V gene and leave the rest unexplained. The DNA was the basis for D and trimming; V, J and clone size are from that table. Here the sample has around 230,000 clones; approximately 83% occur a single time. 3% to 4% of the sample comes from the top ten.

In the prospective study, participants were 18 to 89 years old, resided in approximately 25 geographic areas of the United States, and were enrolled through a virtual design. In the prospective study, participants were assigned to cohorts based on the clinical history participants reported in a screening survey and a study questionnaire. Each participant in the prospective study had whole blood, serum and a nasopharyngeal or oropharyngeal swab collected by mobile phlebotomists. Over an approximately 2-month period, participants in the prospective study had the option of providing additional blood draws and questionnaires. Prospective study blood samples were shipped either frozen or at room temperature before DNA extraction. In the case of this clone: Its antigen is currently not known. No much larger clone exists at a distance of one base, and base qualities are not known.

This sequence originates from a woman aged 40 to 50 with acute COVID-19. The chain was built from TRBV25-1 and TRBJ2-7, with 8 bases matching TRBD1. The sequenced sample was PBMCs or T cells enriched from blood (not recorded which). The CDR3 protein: CASSGTGSYEQYF. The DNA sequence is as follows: TGTGCCAGCAGTGGGACAGGGTCCTACGAGCAGTACTTC.